This T cell receptor (beta chain) was captured in a study of spatial heterogeneity in lung cancer. TCRdb re-analysed the 5' RACE reads in MiXCR, keeping a single row per CDR3 protein. Of some 70,000 distinct CDR3 sequences listed, 13% are singletons. The sample's time point: sample taken at primary tumor resection. Tumor, nontumor lung or frozen PBMC supplied whole RNA, sequenced without sorting. The cohort: 65 to 80 early-stage, untreated non-small cell lung cancer patients. V lost 6 bases and J 6 bases, leaving 21 bases between the germline ends. CDR1 DFQATT and CDR2 SNEGSKA come from the germline V gene (reference sequence). The CDR3 loop spans 14 amino acids.

This clonotype originated in a male donor with early-stage non-small cell lung cancer. The chain has TRBV20-1 and TRBJ2-7; possibly TRBD2 for D (6 bases). The specimen was PBMCs, collected at surgery. CDR3 protein: CSAGLTGGGSEQYF. The DNA of the CDR3 is TGCAGTGCAGGGCTCACCGGGGGAGGTAGCGAGCAGTACTTC.